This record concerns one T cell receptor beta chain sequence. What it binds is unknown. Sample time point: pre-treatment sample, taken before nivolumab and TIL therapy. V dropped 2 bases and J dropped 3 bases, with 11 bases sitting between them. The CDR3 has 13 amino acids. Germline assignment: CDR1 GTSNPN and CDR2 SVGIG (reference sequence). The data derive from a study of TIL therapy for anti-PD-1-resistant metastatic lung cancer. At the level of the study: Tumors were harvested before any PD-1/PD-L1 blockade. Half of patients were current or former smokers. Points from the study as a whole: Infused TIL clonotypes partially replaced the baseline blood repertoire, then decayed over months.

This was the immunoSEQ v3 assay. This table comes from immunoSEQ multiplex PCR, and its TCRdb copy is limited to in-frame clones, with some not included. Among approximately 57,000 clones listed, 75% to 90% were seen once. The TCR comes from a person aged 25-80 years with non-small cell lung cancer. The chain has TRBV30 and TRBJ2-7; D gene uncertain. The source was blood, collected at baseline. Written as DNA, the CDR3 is TGTGCCTGGAGTCTGCCCGAAGGCTACGAGCAGTACTTC. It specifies CAWSLPEGYEQYF. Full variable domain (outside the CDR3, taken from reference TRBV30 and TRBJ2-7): SQTIHQWPATLVQPVGSPLSLECTVEGTSNPNLYWYRQAAGRGLQLLFYSVGIGQISSEVPQNLSASRPQDRQFILSSKKLLLSDSGFYLCAWSLPEGYEQYFGPGTRLTVT.